The rows below give T cell receptor beta chains drawn from one sample of a study of T cells in Graves' hyperthyroidism and ophthalmopathy. A single record per CDR3 protein comes from TCRdb applying MiXCR to the multiplex PCR reads. This table holds under 450,000 distinct CDR3 sequences, around 14% found once. Sample: blood. All receptors come from a woman between 18 and 29 years old with Graves' hyperthyroidism. The CDR3 runs from the conserved cysteine through the conserved F or W. A D gene is named only where the DNA matches it firmly. Expanded clones get a size class; other rows say once, few or many, or leave the size out.

v_gene,len,d_gene,j_gene,abundance,CDR3aa,CDR3nt
TRBV4-3,14,-,TRBJ1-1,-,CASSQDGGGTEAFF,TGCGCCAGCAGCCAAGACGGAGGGGGCACTGAAGCTTTCTTT
TRBV6-2/TRBV6-3,15,-,TRBJ2-7,many,CASSYSTDSSYEQYF,TGTGCCAGCAGTTACTCGACAGACAGCTCCTACGAGCAGTACTTC
TRBV7-3,15,TRBD2,TRBJ2-5,many,CASSLNGGGQETQYF,TGTGCCAGCAGCTTAAATGGCGGGGGCCAAGAGACCCAGTACTTC
TRBV6-2/TRBV6-3,14,-,TRBJ2-5,-,CASSKGLGLETQYF,TGTGCCAGCAGCAAAGGCCTGGGACTCGAGACCCAGTACTTC
TRBV20-1,11,-,TRBJ1-2,many,CSAWGGYGYTF,TGCAGTGCCTGGGGAGGGTATGGCTACACCTTC
TRBV28,14,TRBD2,TRBJ2-1,many,CASILAGGKGEQFF,TGTGCCAGCATACTAGCGGGGGGTAAGGGTGAGCAGTTCTTC
TRBV5-1,15,-,TRBJ1-2,many,CASSNADRITYGYTF,TGCGCCAGCAGCAATGCGGACAGAATAACCTATGGCTACACCTTC
TRBV6-1,15,-,TRBJ1-5,many,CASSRTVSGNQPQHF,TGTGCCAGCAGTAGGACAGTGTCCGGTAATCAGCCCCAGCATTTT
TRBV5-1,14,TRBD1,TRBJ2-5,many,CASSLGTGEETQYF,TGCGCCAGCAGCTTAGGGACAGGGGAAGAGACCCAGTACTTC
TRBV7-9,12,-,TRBJ2-7,many,CASSLVGSEQYF,TGTGCCAGCAGCTTAGTGGGGTCGGAGCAGTACTTC
TRBV4-2,16,-,TRBJ1-4,many,CASSQDWQQANEKLFF,TGTGCCAGCAGCCAAGACTGGCAACAGGCGAATGAAAAACTGTTTTTT
TRBV5-1,13,-,TRBJ2-2,-,CASRFVNTGELFF,TGCGCCAGCAGATTTGTGAACACCGGGGAGCTGTTTTTT
TRBV20-1,14,-,TRBJ2-7,many,CSARDSGFPYEQYF,TGCAGTGCTAGAGATTCAGGGTTCCCCTACGAGCAGTACTTC
TRBV20-1,13,-,TRBJ1-2,many,CSASVRLNYGYTF,TGCAGTGCTAGCGTCCGCCTTAACTATGGCTACACCTTC
TRBV19,15,TRBD1,TRBJ1-2,-,CASSMDRQPMGGYTF,TGTGCCAGTAGTATGGACAGGCAGCCTATGGGTGGCTACACCTTC
TRBV6-2/TRBV6-3,17,-,TRBJ1-6,few,CASSSTRIRQYNSPLHF,TGTGCCAGCAGTTCTACCCGAATCCGACAGTATAATTCACCCCTCCACTTT
TRBV3-1,12,TRBD1,TRBJ2-7,many,CASSTRTGFAYF,TGTGCCAGCAGCACCCGGACAGGTTTTGCGTACTTC
TRBV3-1,18,-,TRBJ2-6,many,CASSLASGANSGANVLTF,TGTGCCAGCAGCCTGGCCTCAGGGGCGAACTCTGGGGCCAACGTCCTGACTTTC
TRBV7-2,14,TRBD2,TRBJ2-3,many,CASSLTSLTDTQYF,TGTGCCAGCAGCTTGACTAGCCTCACAGATACGCAGTATTTT
TRBV12-5,16,-,TRBJ1-4,many,CASGPPKEAANEKLFF,TGTGCTAGTGGTCCTCCTAAAGAAGCGGCGAATGAAAAACTGTTTTTT
TRBV28,18,TRBD2,TRBJ2-3,-,CASSYDRTSGRPIDTQYF,TGTGCCAGCAGTTACGATAGGACTAGCGGGAGGCCCATCGATACGCAGTATTTT
TRBV6-1,12,-,TRBJ2-7,-,CASNQEWYEQYF,TGTGCCAGCAACCAAGAGTGGTACGAGCAGTACTTC
TRBV2,13,-,TRBJ1-3,many,CASSEESGNTIYF,TGTGCCAGCAGTGAAGAAAGCGGAAACACCATATATTTT
TRBV5-8,14,-,TRBJ2-3,many,CASSLSGGADTQYF,TGTGCCAGCAGCTTGTCCGGGGGAGCAGATACGCAGTATTTT
TRBV28,14,-,TRBJ2-7,many,CASSSPGVRYEQYF,TGTGCCAGCAGTTCCCCGGGAGTGCGGTACGAGCAGTACTTC
TRBV20-1,11,TRBD2,TRBJ2-7,many,CSAERAGLQYF,TGCAGTGCTGAGAGAGCGGGGTTGCAGTACTTC
TRBV7-9,14,-,TRBJ2-2,many,CASSLQGNTGELFF,TGTGCCAGCAGCTTACAGGGGAACACCGGGGAGCTGTTTTTT
TRBV15,13,-,TRBJ2-5,-,CATSRGLEETQYF,TGTGCCACCAGCAGAGGGCTAGAAGAGACCCAGTACTTC
TRBV27,16,-,TRBJ2-1,few,CASSLLGPGNYNEQFF,TGTGCCAGCAGTTTGCTCGGGCCTGGAAACTACAATGAGCAGTTCTTC
TRBV2,15,TRBD2,TRBJ2-3,many,CASSETSDSTDTQYF,TGTGCCAGCAGCGAAACTAGCGATAGCACAGATACGCAGTATTTT
TRBV28,14,-,TRBJ1-6,many,CASRSGGDNSPLHF,TGTGCCAGCAGATCGGGGGGGGATAATTCACCCCTCCACTTT
TRBV7-9,14,TRBD1,TRBJ1-2,many,CASTKQGVNYGYTF,TGTGCCAGCACCAAACAGGGGGTTAACTATGGCTACACCTTC
TRBV19,15,TRBD1,TRBJ1-2,once,CASSSHRQGDYGYTF,TGTGCCAGTAGTTCACACCGACAGGGGGACTATGGCTACACCTTC
TRBV2,13,TRBD1,TRBJ2-1,many,CASRTGNYNEQFF,TGTGCCAGCAGGACAGGGAACTACAATGAGCAGTTCTTC
TRBV13,12,-,TRBJ2-1,few,CASSSDSSEQFF,TGTGCCAGCAGCTCGGACTCCTCTGAGCAGTTCTTC
TRBV19,14,-,TRBJ1-2,-,CASSLGFTNYGYTF,TGTGCCAGTAGTCTGGGATTTACTAACTATGGCTACACCTTC
TRBV7-2,13,-,TRBJ1-1,many,CASSSARNTEAFF,TGTGCCAGCAGCTCCGCAAGGAACACTGAAGCTTTCTTT
TRBV2,13,TRBD2,TRBJ2-7,many,CASRRDYSYEQYF,TGTGCCAGCAGGAGGGACTACTCCTACGAGCAGTACTTC
TRBV6-2/TRBV6-3,15,TRBD2,TRBJ2-3,-,CASSTGGTGRDTQYF,TGTGCCAGCAGTACCGGGGGGACCGGCAGGGATACGCAGTATTTT
TRBV28,13,-,TRBJ1-1,many,CACITGWNTEAFF,TGTGCCTGCATAACTGGATGGAACACTGAAGCTTTCTTT
TRBV2,15,TRBD1,TRBJ1-1,many,CASSARQGWDSEAFF,TGTGCCAGCAGTGCCCGACAGGGGTGGGACTCTGAAGCTTTCTTT
TRBV10-3,17,TRBD1,TRBJ2-3,once,CAISGSLGQGPTDTQYF,TGTGCCATCAGTGGGTCGTTGGGACAGGGCCCCACAGATACGCAGTATTTT
TRBV12-3/TRBV12-4,15,-,TRBJ2-5,few,CASSFLGLSQETQYF,TGTGCCAGCAGTTTTCTCGGACTATCGCAAGAGACCCAGTACTTC
TRBV19,14,TRBD2,TRBJ2-3,few,CASSMEASGYTQYF,TGTGCCAGTAGTATGGAGGCTAGCGGGTATACGCAGTATTTT
TRBV4-1,16,TRBD1,TRBJ1-2,many,CASSQDVQGTNYGYTF,TGCGCCAGCAGCCAAGATGTACAGGGGACTAACTATGGCTACACCTTC
TRBV7-9,16,TRBD1,TRBJ1-4,many,CASSPLGQGGYEKLFF,TGTGCCAGCAGCCCCCTAGGACAGGGGGGATATGAAAAACTGTTTTTT
TRBV9,14,-,TRBJ1-3,many,CASSVESSGNTIYF,TGTGCCAGCAGCGTAGAGAGCTCTGGAAACACCATATATTTT
TRBV6-7,14,-,TRBJ2-3,-,CASSYCQLRDTQYF,TGTGCCAGCAGTTATTGCCAGTTAAGAGATACGCAGTATTTT
TRBV11-2,16,TRBD1,TRBJ2-5,many,CASSLDGGRGPETQYF,TGTGCCAGCAGCTTAGATGGCGGCAGGGGGCCGGAGACCCAGTACTTC